A selection of T cell receptor beta chains follows, all from one sample in a study of blood T cell repertoires in COVID-19. Sequencing used immunoSEQ multiplex PCR; TCRdb keeps in-frame clones, though not all of them. This sample has about 99,000 clones, with 84% found just once. The sample consisted of peripheral blood. These receptors all come from a man in his fifties or sixties with acute or convalescent COVID-19. CDR3s include the opening cysteine and the closing phenylalanine or tryptophan. Fields, in order: J gene, V gene, D gene, CDR3 protein. A D gene is named only where the DNA matches it firmly.

TRBJ2-7,TRBV12-2,NA,CASRSLRKRHEEGEQYF
TRBJ2-5,TRBV6-2/TRBV6-3,NA,CASSYSKVSGLQETQYF
TRBJ1-5,TRBV6-5,TRBD1,CASSGTGYNQPQHF
TRBJ2-7,TRBV5-4,TRBD1,CASSSLGDSREQYF
TRBJ1-2,TRBV3-1/TRBV3-2,TRBD1,CASSPTRTGTGYTF
TRBJ1-5,TRBV5-1,NA,CASSSGVGNQPQHF
TRBJ2-3,TRBV5-1,NA,CASSLVLGRTTDTQYF
TRBJ1-4,TRBV6-2/TRBV6-3,NA,CASSANRDPNEKLFF
TRBJ2-2,TRBV27,TRBD1,CASSPLRYRGNTGELFF
TRBJ1-2,TRBV27,TRBD1,CASSVRQGASGYTF
TRBJ2-3,TRBV7-6,TRBD2,CASSAGGARSDTQYF
TRBJ2-3,TRBV28,TRBD1,CATMDRGGTDTQYF
TRBJ2-1,TRBV7-9,TRBD2,CASSSLSGTGPYNEQFF
TRBJ2-1,TRBV24-1,NA,CATSGIGDYNEQFF
TRBJ1-6,TRBV27,NA,CASSLNGDSYNSPLHF
TRBJ2-3,TRBV7-2,NA,CASASSVGGTQYF
TRBJ2-7,TRBV6-6,TRBD1,CASSSPGQGTYEQYF
TRBJ2-2,TRBV19,NA,CASNSGLMNTGELFF
TRBJ1-6,TRBV5-1,NA,CASSLDRNSPLHF
TRBJ1-6,TRBV3-1/TRBV3-2,TRBD1,CASSTSTGQGSSPLHF
TRBJ2-1,TRBV19,NA,CASSVGAGLSYNEQFF
TRBJ1-3,TRBV12-5,NA,CASGFLTQLPSQGSAPGNTIYF
TRBJ2-1,TRBV15,TRBD1,CATSRLGQSPYNEQFF
TRBJ2-3,TRBV6-5,NA,CASSYASLGADTQYF
TRBJ2-3,TRBV2,TRBD2,CASEGRAGGADTQYF
TRBJ2-3,TRBV4-1,TRBD2,CASSRLAGATDTQYF
TRBJ2-2,TRBV5-1,NA,CASSLLSRQGGELFF
TRBJ1-5,TRBV19,NA,CASRSAQAGQPQHF
TRBJ2-5,TRBV11-2,NA,CASSLGGPAGETQYF
TRBJ2-5,TRBV5-1,TRBD2,CASSRTSGGLSETQYF
TRBJ2-6,TRBV4-1,NA,CASSHIGQHLSGANVLTF
TRBJ2-1,TRBV20-1,NA,CSASEGGEQFF
TRBJ1-5,TRBV6-5,NA,CASSYDKSYQPQHF
TRBJ1-5,TRBV10-3,NA,CAISEGLGEQPQHF
TRBJ2-2,TRBV5-1,TRBD1,CASSSRTGAGTGELFF
TRBJ2-2,TRBV11-3,TRBD1,CASSSYGQVPGELFF
TRBJ2-2,TRBV4-1,TRBD1,CASSQEQGASTGELFF
TRBJ1-1,TRBV29-1,NA,CSVVSTDTEAFF
TRBJ1-4,TRBV6-6,TRBD1,CASVGQGILTNEKLFF
TRBJ2-2,TRBV6-4,NA,CASSDGQANTGELFF
TRBJ2-1,TRBV14,NA,CASSQVYIGVVNEQFF
TRBJ2-3,TRBV4-3,TRBD2,CASSQVAGGPVDTQYF
TRBJ1-5,TRBV6-5,NA,CASSFGQGLDQPQHF
TRBJ2-2,TRBV27,TRBD2,CASSLLAGTSSAGELFF
TRBJ1-5,TRBV11-2,NA,CASSLDHRVSNQPQHF
TRBJ1-3,TRBV21-1,NA,CASSKEGTAFSGNTIYF
TRBJ2-7,TRBV28,TRBD2,CASSLWATSGGYEQYF
TRBJ2-1,TRBV18,TRBD1,CASSPAGGWEQFF
TRBJ1-1,TRBV6-5,NA,CASSYGWDMNTEAFF